The T cell receptor (beta chain) under discussion was sequenced for a study of CD8 T cells in ankylosing spondylitis. Study-level findings and limits: Ankylosing spondylitis blood seemed to carry a telltale TCR beta motif made of about 8 highly homologous variants. Reported data indicate significant enrichment of disease-linked clones within matched ankylosing spondylitis synovial fluid.

This clonotype showed up many times. Antigen specificity is unknown. TCR beta libraries were made by quantitative 5'-RACE with molecular barcodes. TCRdb fed the 5' RACE reads into MiXCR, producing one record per CDR3 protein. The profile shows just over 300,000 distinct CDR3 sequences, less than 25% of them singletons. The J segment lost 4 bases and the V segment lost 5 bases, leaving 4 bases of the junction unmatched. The germline CDR1 and CDR2 sequences are SEHNR and FQNEAQ (reference sequence). This CDR3 comprises 14 residues. The chain combines TRBV7-9 with TRBJ2-1; 8 nucleotides match TRBD1. The source of this sequence is a female donor with ankylosing spondylitis or in good health (not recorded which). Input material: blood, either unsorted or a sorted T cell fraction (not recorded which). CDR3 sequence (DNA): TGTGCCAGCAGCCCAAGACAGGGGTACAATGAGCAGTTCTTC. Translated, it gives CASSPRQGYNEQFF. The full variable domain, in which reference TRBV7-9 and TRBJ2-1 provide the parts outside the CDR3, is DTGVSQNPRHKITKRGQNVTFRCDPISEHNRLYWYRQTLGQGPEFLTYFQNEAQLEKSRLLSDRFSAERPKGSFSTLEIQRTEQGDSAMYLCASSPRQGYNEQFFGPGTRLTVL.